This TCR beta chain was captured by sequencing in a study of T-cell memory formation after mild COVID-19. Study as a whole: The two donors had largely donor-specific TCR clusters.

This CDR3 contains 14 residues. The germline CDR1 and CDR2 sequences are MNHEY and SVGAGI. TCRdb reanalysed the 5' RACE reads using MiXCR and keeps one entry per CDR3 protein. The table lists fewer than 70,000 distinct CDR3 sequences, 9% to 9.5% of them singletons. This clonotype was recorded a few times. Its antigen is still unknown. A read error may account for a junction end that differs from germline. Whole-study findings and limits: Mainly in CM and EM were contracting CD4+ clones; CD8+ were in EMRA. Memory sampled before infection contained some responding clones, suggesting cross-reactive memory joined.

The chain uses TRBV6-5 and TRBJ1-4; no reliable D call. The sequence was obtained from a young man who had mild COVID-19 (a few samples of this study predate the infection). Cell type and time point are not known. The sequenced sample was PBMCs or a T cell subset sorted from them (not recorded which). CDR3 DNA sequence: TGTGCCAGCAGACTCACGAGGTCTAAAGAAAAACTGTTTTTT. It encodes CASRLTRSKEKLFF.